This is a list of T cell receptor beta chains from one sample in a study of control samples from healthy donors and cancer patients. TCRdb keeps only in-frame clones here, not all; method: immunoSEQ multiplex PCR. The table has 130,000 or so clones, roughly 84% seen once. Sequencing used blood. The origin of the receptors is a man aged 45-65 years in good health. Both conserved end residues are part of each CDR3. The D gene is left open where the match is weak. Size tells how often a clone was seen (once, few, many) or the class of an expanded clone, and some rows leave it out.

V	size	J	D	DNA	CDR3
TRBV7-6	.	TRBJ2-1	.	TGTGCCAGCAGCTTAGTGGCCACCTACAATGAGCAGTTCTTC	CASSLVATYNEQFF
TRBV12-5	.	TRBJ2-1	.	TGTGCTAGTGGTTTGCCCAGTCAGGGTCATGAGCAGTTCTTC	CASGLPSQGHEQFF
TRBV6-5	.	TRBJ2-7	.	TGTGCCAGCAGTTACTCGTACCGAGCCTACGAGCAGTACTTC	CASSYSYRAYEQYF
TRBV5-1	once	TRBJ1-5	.	TGCGCCAGCCCCCGGCGGGGATATCAGCCCCAGCATTTT	CASPRRGYQPQHF
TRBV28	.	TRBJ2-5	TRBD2	TGTGCCAGCAGTTTATCCCTCATAGCGGGGGGGAACCAAGAGACCCAGTACTTC	CASSLSLIAGGNQETQYF
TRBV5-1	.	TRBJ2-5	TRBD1	TGCGCCAGCAGCTCTGAAACAGGGGAAGAGACCCAGTACTTC	CASSSETGEETQYF
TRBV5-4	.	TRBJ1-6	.	TGTGCCAGCAGCGGGCAGCACTATAGGAATAATTCACCCCTCCACTTT	CASSGQHYRNNSPLHF
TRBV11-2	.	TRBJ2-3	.	TGTGCCAGCAGCTTATTGGGGGGCACTAGCACAGATACGCAGTATTTT	CASSLLGGTSTDTQYF
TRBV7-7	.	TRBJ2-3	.	TGTGCCAGCAGCTTATTGGGGGGCGTTGGCACAGATACGCAGTATTTT	CASSLLGGVGTDTQYF
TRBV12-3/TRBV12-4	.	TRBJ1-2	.	TGTGCCAGCAGTTTAGGACAGTACGGCTACACCTTC	CASSLGQYGYTF
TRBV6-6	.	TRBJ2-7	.	TGTGCCAGCAGAGGGACGGCCTACGAGCAGTACTTC	CASRGTAYEQYF